These 20 T cell receptor beta chains originate from one sample sequenced in a study of T cell repertoires in cytomegalovirus infection. TCRdb re-derived calls from the reads in MiXCR, one entry per CDR3 protein. This table has about 74,000 distinct CDR3 sequences, about 27% appearing once. Antigens of these TCRs are unknown. The source material was CD8+ T cells from cultured PBMCs, sampled from culture after CMV antigen stimulation. The receptors here all came from a human donor in good health (CMV status not recorded). Some clones in this sample may be carry-over from other donors' samples.

The chain is built from TRBV6-2 or TRBV6-3 and TRBJ2-7, with D maybe TRBD1 (6 bases). The germline gives CDR1 MNHEY, CDR2 SVGEGT. The CDR3 contains 16 residues. Trimming left V 0 bases short and J 6 bases short, with 18 bases between. Here the CDR3 reads CASSYSTGGPRGEQYF. CDR3 bases: TGTGCCAGCAGTTACTCGACAGGCGGGCCTCGAGGCGAGCAGTACTTC.

Turning to this clonotype: One end of the junction varies from germline; a read error may be responsible. The chain links TRBV7-9 to TRBJ2-1; D call uncertain. There are 11 residues in the CDR3. Germline V CDR1 and CDR2: SEHNR, FQNEAQ (reference sequence). CDR3 protein: CASSWGNDQFF. DNA for the CDR3: TGTGCCAGCAGCTGGGGTAATGACCAGTTCTTC.

The chain joins TRBV14 to TRBJ1-1; D unresolved. Trimming stripped 4 bases from V and 7 bases from J, with 16 bases between. The CDR3 runs 14 residues. The germline V gene has CDR1 SGHDN and CDR2 FVKESK. This CDR3 is CASSRGELDFEAFF. Here the CDR3 DNA reads TGTGCCAGCAGCCGTGGGGAACTGGACTTTGAAGCTTTCTTT.

This clonotype showed up many times. The chain carries TRBV4-1 and TRBJ2-2; unclear D gene. V lost 0 bases and J 2 bases, leaving 7 bases between the germline ends. CDR3 length equals 15 residues. Germline values: CDR1 MGHRA, CDR2 YSYEKL. The CDR3 loop is CASSQEGRNTGELFF. In DNA form, the CDR3 reads TGCGCCAGCAGCCAAGAGGGAAGAAACACCGGGGAGCTGTTTTTT.

This chain joins TRBV2 and TRBJ1-1, with 10 nucleotides matching TRBD1. This CDR3 is built from 14 residues. Per germline, CDR1 SNHLY and CDR2 FYNNEI. Losses at the gene ends were 3 bases for V and 5 bases for J; bases not matched to a gene: 3. CDR3 bases: TGTGCCAGCAGTGAGGGACAGGGGAGGACTGAAGCTTTCTTT. The encoded protein is CASSEGQGRTEAFF.

The V gene is TRBV7-9, the J gene TRBJ2-7; 7 nucleotides match TRBD1. The CDR3 is made up of 15 amino acids. From germline, CDR1 is SEHNR and CDR2 FQNEAQ (reference sequence). V gave up 5 bases and J gave up 0 bases; unmatched junction bases: 7. The CDR3 region has the DNA TGTGCCAGCAGCCCCATGACAGGGAACTCCTACGAGCAGTACTTC. Translated, it gives CASSPMTGNSYEQYF.

This clonotype appeared a few times. J is TRBJ2-1 and V is TRBV20-1; D is uncertain. V gave up 3 bases and J gave up 0 bases, with 15 bases separating them. This CDR3 region has 16 residues. CDR1 and CDR2 from the germline V gene are DFQATT and SNEGSKA (reference sequence). CDR3 in amino acids: CSARVGNWRSYNEQFF. CDR3 in DNA: TGCAGTGCTAGGGTCGGCAATTGGCGCTCCTACAATGAGCAGTTCTTC.

This clonotype was seen a handful of times. The chain joins TRBV3-1 to TRBJ2-2; 10 nucleotides line up with TRBD1. Per germline, CDR1 LGHDT and CDR2 YNNKEL (reference sequence). The V gene end was trimmed by 8 bases and the J gene end by 7 bases; junction bases not matched to a gene: 19. The CDR3 spans 18 residues. The CDR3 bases are TGTGCCAGCTTTGGACAGGGGGGCGGCGTTCGCCCTCACGGGGAGCTGTTTTTT. This sequence encodes CASFGQGGGVRPHGELFF.

The rearrangement joins TRBV5-6 to TRBJ2-1; no clear D. V gave up 4 bases and J gave up 8 bases, with 7 bases separating them. Germline loops: CDR1 SGHDT, CDR2 YYEEEE. There are 11 residues in the CDR3. The CDR3 DNA follows: TGTGCCAGCAGCGTTCCCCATGAGCAGTTCTTC. Amino acids: CASSVPHEQFF.

This clonotype was seen only a few times. The V gene is TRBV7-9, the J gene TRBJ1-1; D might be TRBD1 (5 bases). Trimming stripped 5 bases from V and 7 bases from J, with 14 bases between. CDR1 and CDR2 (germline): SEHNR, FQNEAQ (reference sequence). The CDR3 is 13 residues long. Here the CDR3 reads CASSHIQALEAFF. CDR3 nucleotide sequence: TGTGCCAGCAGCCACATACAGGCACTTGAAGCTTTCTTT.

The chain links TRBV18 to TRBJ1-4, with D tentatively TRBD1 (5 bases). V lost 2 bases and J lost 7, with 11 bases in between. From germline, CDR1 is KGHSH and CDR2 LQKENI. The CDR3 runs to 14 residues. As DNA, the CDR3 is TGTGCCAGCTCACCAGGGACTAGGGCTGAAAAACTGTTTTTT. It encodes CASSPGTRAEKLFF.

The chain joins TRBV27 to TRBJ2-7; tentatively, D is TRBD2 (5 bases). CDR1 MNHEY and CDR2 SMNVEV come from the germline V gene (reference sequence). The V end was cut by 4 bases, the J end by 2 bases, with 24 bases between. The CDR3 consists of 18 residues. The chain's CDR3 is CASSSSLTFREGPYEQYF. As DNA, the CDR3 is TGTGCCAGCAGTTCTTCCCTTACTTTCCGGGAAGGACCCTACGAGCAGTACTTC.

This clonotype appeared many times. The CDR3 coding sequence is TGTGCTAGTGCCCAGGACGGGAGCTCCTACAATGAGCAGTTCTTC. This encodes CASAQDGSSYNEQFF. The V call is TRBV12-5, the J call TRBJ2-1; TRBD2 is a possible D gene (6 bases). Trimming took off 7 bases at V and 0 bases at J, with 13 bases between the two ends. The CDR3 length is 15 residues. Germline CDR1 and CDR2: LGHNT and FRNRAP.

The rearrangement uses TRBV19 and TRBJ2-2, with TRBD2 as a possible D gene (6 bases). The V and J ends lost 8 bases and 1 base respectively, with 8 bases between them. There are 13 residues in the CDR3. Germline V gives CDR1 LNHDA, CDR2 SQIVND (reference sequence). The CDR3: CASRERNTGELFF. The DNA of the CDR3 is TGTGCCAGTCGGGAGAGGAACACCGGGGAGCTGTTTTTT.

This clonotype appeared a few times. DNA of the CDR3: TGTGCCAGCAGCTCAGGGACAGGGGACACACAGCCCCAGCATTTT. Amino acids: CASSSGTGDTQPQHF. The rearrangement joins TRBV11-2 to TRBJ1-5; 10 bases agree with TRBD1. J lost 7 bases, V lost 4 bases, and 7 bases had no gene match. CDR3 size: 15 residues. Germline V CDR1 and CDR2: SGHAT, FQNNGV.

This clonotype was counted ten times or more. The chain employs TRBV7-2 and TRBJ2-3, with 8 bases aligning to TRBD2. Germline CDR1 reads SGHTA; CDR2 reads FQGNSA. J gave up 2 bases and V 1 base, and 11 bases lay outside the gene matches. The CDR3 length is 18 residues. DNA for the CDR3: TGTGCCAGCAGCTTAGTTTTGGCTAGCGGGCCCTCCACAGATACGCAGTATTTT. Protein product: CASSLVLASGPSTDTQYF.

Turning to this clonotype: A much more abundant neighbour one base away suggests this may be a read error. The CDR3 reads CVSSATGGNEQFF. The CDR3 coding sequence is TGTGTCAGCAGCGCCACAGGGGGAAATGAGCAGTTCTTC. This rearrangement joins TRBV7-8 to TRBJ2-1, with 8 positions matching TRBD1. Germline lookup yields CDR1 SGHVS and CDR2 FQNEAQ. This CDR3 comprises 13 residues.

J is TRBJ1-2 and V is TRBV4-1; TRBD1 might be the D (5 bases). The CDR3 contains 14 residues. Germline V gene lookup returns CDR1 MGHRA and CDR2 YSYEKL. The germline V and J ends were trimmed by 2 bases and 7 bases, with 14 bases remaining between them. The DNA of the CDR3 is TGCGCCAGCAGCCAAACCGACAGAAGGGCTGGCTACACCTTC. Amino acids: CASSQTDRRAGYTF.

This clonotype was detected only a few times. This chain uses TRBV2 with TRBJ2-4, with D possibly matching TRBD2 (6 bases). Germline values: CDR1 SNHLY, CDR2 FYNNEI. The V end was cut by 1 base, the J end by 4 bases, with 11 bases between. This CDR3 has 15 residues. The CDR3 is CASSEERGRKNIQYF. DNA of the CDR3: TGTGCCAGCAGTGAAGAACGGGGGAGAAAAAACATTCAGTACTTC.

The V gene is TRBV7-3, the J gene TRBJ2-5, with no clear D. CDR1 and CDR2 from the germline V gene are SGHTA and FQGTGA. The CDR3 has 13 amino acids. Deletions cut 7 bases from V and 3 bases from J, with 12 bases between. CDR3 coding DNA: TGTGCCAGCATCCCGGGTTGGGAAGAGACCCAGTACTTC. It yields the protein CASIPGWEETQYF.